This is a list of T cell receptor beta chains from one sample in a study of T cells in narcolepsy. Assay: immunoSEQ multiplex PCR; the TCRdb copy retains only in-frame clones and omits some. Here the sample spans around 31,000 clones, around 80% being singletons. The sample consisted of CD45RA- memory CD4+ T cells from PBMCs. The receptors originated from a human donor with narcolepsy. CDR3s include the opening cysteine and the closing phenylalanine or tryptophan. Each record gives: J gene, D gene, V gene, clone size, CDR3 DNA, CDR3 protein. A D gene is named only where the DNA matches it firmly. For some rows the clone size is stated as once, few or many, or as a class when expanded; others skip it.

j_call: TRBJ2-1; d_call: -; v_call: TRBV19; clone_size: -; cdr3_nt: TGTGCCAGTAGTATAGACACAGGGTACAACAATGAGCAGTTCTTC; cdr3_aa: CASSIDTGYNNEQFF
j_call: TRBJ2-1; d_call: TRBD2; v_call: TRBV19; clone_size: once; cdr3_nt: TGTGCCAGTACGCGGACTAGCGGGTACAATGAGCAGTTCTTC; cdr3_aa: CASTRTSGYNEQFF
j_call: TRBJ1-2; d_call: -; v_call: TRBV6-5; clone_size: -; cdr3_nt: TGTGCCAGCAGTTACTCGGAGGGTAGCGGCTACACCTTC; cdr3_aa: CASSYSEGSGYTF
j_call: TRBJ2-1; d_call: TRBD1; v_call: TRBV29-1; clone_size: -; cdr3_nt: TGCAGCGCCTTACAGGGGGCTGGGAATGAGCAGTTCTTC; cdr3_aa: CSALQGAGNEQFF
j_call: TRBJ2-2; d_call: TRBD2; v_call: TRBV29-1; clone_size: few; cdr3_nt: TGCAGCGTTGATCAAGCGGGGGGGACCGGGGAGCTGTTTTTT; cdr3_aa: CSVDQAGGTGELFF
j_call: TRBJ2-1; d_call: -; v_call: TRBV5-1; clone_size: -; cdr3_nt: TGCGCCAGCAGCTTGGACGGCAATGAGCAGTTCTTC; cdr3_aa: CASSLDGNEQFF
j_call: TRBJ2-2; d_call: -; v_call: TRBV30; clone_size: -; cdr3_nt: TGTGCCTGGAGTGTATCCTTGAGGGGGACCACCGGGGAGCTGTTTTTT; cdr3_aa: CAWSVSLRGTTGELFF
j_call: TRBJ2-7; d_call: -; v_call: TRBV19; clone_size: -; cdr3_nt: TGTGCCAGTAGTATCGGCGGATCCTACGAGCAGTACTTC; cdr3_aa: CASSIGGSYEQYF
j_call: TRBJ2-5; d_call: TRBD2; v_call: TRBV4-2; clone_size: -; cdr3_nt: TGTGCCAGCAGCCAGGCGACTAGCGGGGGACAAGAGACCCAGTACTTC; cdr3_aa: CASSQATSGGQETQYF
j_call: TRBJ2-7; d_call: -; v_call: TRBV9; clone_size: -; cdr3_nt: TGTGCCAGCAGCGTAGCTTGGGCCGACTCCGAGCAGTACTTC; cdr3_aa: CASSVAWADSEQYF
j_call: TRBJ2-2; d_call: TRBD1; v_call: TRBV7-2; clone_size: once; cdr3_nt: TGTGCCAGCAGCCTCGGACAGGGAAGGACCGGGGAGCTGTTTTTT; cdr3_aa: CASSLGQGRTGELFF
j_call: TRBJ2-5; d_call: -; v_call: TRBV6-6; clone_size: -; cdr3_nt: TGTGCCAGCACCCTTAGGGCAGGGGTAAGGGAGACCCAGTACTTC; cdr3_aa: CASTLRAGVRETQYF
j_call: TRBJ1-5; d_call: -; v_call: TRBV19; clone_size: once; cdr3_nt: TGTGCCAGTAGTATGGTCCTAGGGGTGGCCCAGCATTTT; cdr3_aa: CASSMVLGVAQHF
j_call: TRBJ2-1; d_call: TRBD2; v_call: TRBV30; clone_size: -; cdr3_nt: TGTGCCTGGAGTGTAGCGGGAGGGCCGGGTGAGCAGTTCTTC; cdr3_aa: CAWSVAGGPGEQFF
j_call: TRBJ2-5; d_call: TRBD1; v_call: TRBV23-1; clone_size: -; cdr3_nt: TGCGCCAGCACCGCAGAACCGGGACAGGGAACGGGGGAGACCCAGTACTTC; cdr3_aa: CASTAEPGQGTGETQYF
j_call: TRBJ2-3; d_call: TRBD2; v_call: TRBV15; clone_size: -; cdr3_nt: TGTGCCACCAGCAGAGATGGGGCGGGAGCGGTGACAGATACGCAGTATTTT; cdr3_aa: CATSRDGAGAVTDTQYF
j_call: TRBJ2-7; d_call: TRBD2; v_call: TRBV4-3; clone_size: once; cdr3_nt: TGCGCCAGCAGCCGGGAGCGGGAATCGGACGCCGAGCAGTACTTC; cdr3_aa: CASSRERESDAEQYF
j_call: TRBJ1-1; d_call: TRBD1; v_call: TRBV27; clone_size: -; cdr3_nt: TGTGCCAGCAGTCACCTTCCGGGACAGGCGAACACTGAAGCTTTCTTT; cdr3_aa: CASSHLPGQANTEAFF
j_call: TRBJ1-3; d_call: TRBD1; v_call: TRBV7-6; clone_size: once; cdr3_nt: TGTGCCAGCAGCTCACACGACAGGGGATGGGCTGGAAACACCATATATTTT; cdr3_aa: CASSSHDRGWAGNTIYF
j_call: TRBJ1-1; d_call: -; v_call: TRBV2; clone_size: -; cdr3_nt: TGTGCCAGCACAAAGGGTGGCAGGGGTGAAGCTTTCTTT; cdr3_aa: CASTKGGRGEAFF
j_call: TRBJ1-2; d_call: -; v_call: TRBV27; clone_size: -; cdr3_nt: TGTGCCAGCAGTTTGTCCCGGGCGCAGGGTCCCACTAACTATGGCTACACCTTC; cdr3_aa: CASSLSRAQGPTNYGYTF